This T cell receptor (beta chain) was sequenced for a study of CD8 T cells in ankylosing spondylitis. Broader study findings: A motif in TCR beta, a set of eight or nine highly homologous variants, appeared characteristic of ankylosing spondylitis blood.

A single record per CDR3 protein comes from TCRdb applying MiXCR to the 5' RACE reads. The profile shows about 450,000 distinct CDR3 sequences, roughly 27% of them singletons. The V and J ends lost 4 bases and 3 bases respectively, with 6 bases between them. The germline gives CDR1 SQVTM, CDR2 ANQGSEA. The length of the CDR3 is 12 residues. This clonotype was seen only a few times. Its antigen is still unknown. V gene TRBV29-1 combines with J gene TRBJ2-2; no definite D call. The specimen was blood, either unsorted or a sorted T cell fraction (not recorded which). This TCR was recovered from a male donor with ankylosing spondylitis. The CDR3 DNA is TGCAGCGTTGCCCTATACACCGGGGAGCTGTTTTTT. Residues: CSVALYTGELFF.